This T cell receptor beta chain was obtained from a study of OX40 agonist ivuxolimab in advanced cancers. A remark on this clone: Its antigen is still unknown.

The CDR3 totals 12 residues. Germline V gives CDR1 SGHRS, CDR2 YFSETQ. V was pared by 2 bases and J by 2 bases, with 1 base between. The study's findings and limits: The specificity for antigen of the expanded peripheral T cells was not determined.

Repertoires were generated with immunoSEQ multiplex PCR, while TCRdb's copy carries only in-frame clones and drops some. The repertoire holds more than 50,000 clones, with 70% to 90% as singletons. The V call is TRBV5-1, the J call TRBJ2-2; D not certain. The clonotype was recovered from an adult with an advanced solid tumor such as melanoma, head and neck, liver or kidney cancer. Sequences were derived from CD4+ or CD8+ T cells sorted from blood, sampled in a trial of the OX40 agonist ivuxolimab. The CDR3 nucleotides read TGCGCCAGCAGCTTTAACACCGGGGAGCTGTTTTTT. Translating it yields CASSFNTGELFF.